Presented here are 22 T cell receptor beta chains from one specimen sequenced in a study of T cell changes during pregnancy in multiple sclerosis. Some clones are missing from TCRdb's copy, which holds only in-frame ones; the method was immunoSEQ multiplex PCR. The sample contains 45,000 or so clones, roughly 90% of which appear only once. The specimen comprised peripheral blood, sampled in the first trimester of pregnancy. These receptors all stem from a female donor with multiple sclerosis, enrolled in a pregnancy study.

The chain is built from TRBV4-3 and TRBJ1-4, with D hard to call. This CDR3 has 18 amino acids. The germline V gene encodes CDR1 LGHNA and CDR2 YSLEER. V lost 0 bases, J lost 0 bases, and 14 bases lay in between. CDR3: CASSQEGRTLATNEKLFF. The CDR3 DNA reads TGCGCCAGCAGCCAAGAGGGCAGAACCCTTGCAACTAATGAAAAACTGTTTTTT.

This clone has only a few counts. The J gene is TRBJ1-5, the V gene TRBV10-1, with 8 bases aligning to TRBD1. J lost 4 bases, V lost 3 bases, and 11 bases had no gene match. Germline V gene sequence: CDR1 WNHNN, CDR2 SYGVQD (reference sequence). This CDR3 is built from 17 residues. In DNA form, the CDR3 reads TGCGCCAGCAGTGACTATCGGACAGGGCGGGTTAATCAGCCCCAGCATTTT. It codes for CASSDYRTGRVNQPQHF.

The chain links TRBV5-1 to TRBJ2-6, with unresolved D. Per germline, CDR1 SGHRS and CDR2 YFSETQ. V shed 4 bases and J shed 0 bases, with 8 bases lying between them. The CDR3 runs to 15 residues. DNA for the CDR3: TGCGCCAGCAGCCTCCTTTTCTCTGGGGCCAACGTCCTGACTTTC. It specifies CASSLLFSGANVLTF.

The genes are TRBV5-4 and TRBJ1-3; 7 bases agree with TRBD1. After removal of 8 bases from V and 1 base from J, the junction contained 6 bases not matched to a gene. Germline V gene sequence: CDR1 SGHNT, CDR2 YYREEE (reference sequence). This CDR3 comprises 14 residues. The CDR3 DNA sequence: TGTGCCAGTACAAGACAGGGTTCTGGAAACACCATATATTTT. It translates to CASTRQGSGNTIYF.

In the case of this clone: The sample has other DNA sequences that encode this CDR3 too. The V and J genes are TRBV6-5 and TRBJ2-2; the D gene is possibly TRBD2 (5 bases). The length of the CDR3 is 15 residues. From germline, CDR1 is MNHEY and CDR2 SVGAGI. Trimming cost V 4 bases and J 1 base, with 10 bases left between them. In DNA form, the CDR3 reads TGTGCCAGCAGTTCAGGACTCCTGAACACCGGGGAGCTGTTTTTT. This codes for CASSSGLLNTGELFF.

This clone was observed a single time. The V gene is TRBV6-5, the J gene TRBJ1-2; 8 bases align to TRBD1. The CDR3 runs to 12 residues. Trimming cost V 6 bases and J 8 bases; bases outside gene matches: 5. Germline-derived CDR1 and CDR2 are MNHEY and SVGAGI. The CDR3 region has the DNA TGTGCCAGCAGCCGGACAGGGAAGGGCTACACCTTC. Its protein product is CASSRTGKGYTF.

The V call is TRBV2, the J call TRBJ1-4, with 10 bases lining up with TRBD1. This CDR3 contains 15 residues. J was trimmed by 8 bases and V by 3 bases; bases with no gene match: 6. Germline CDR1 and CDR2: SNHLY and FYNNEI. The CDR3 reads CASSEGDRGHEKLFF. In nucleotides, the CDR3 is TGTGCCAGCAGTGAGGGGGACAGGGGCCACGAAAAACTGTTTTTT.

The chain uses TRBV28 and TRBJ1-2; D gene uncertain. This CDR3 contains 15 residues. CDR1 and CDR2 (germline): MDHEN, SYDVKM. V gave up 4 bases and J gave up 8 bases, with 20 bases separating them. DNA of the CDR3: TGTGCCAGCAGTTGGCCAGGTTCCCCCTCCTGGGGCTACACCTTC. It encodes CASSWPGSPSWGYTF.

The V gene is TRBV5-1, the J gene TRBJ2-7, with 9 bases matching TRBD2. V was pared by 4 bases and J by 0 bases, with 11 bases of the junction left unmatched. This CDR3 has 17 amino acids. The germline V gene encodes CDR1 SGHRS and CDR2 YFSETQ. CDR3 in amino acids: CASSPNGLARSSYEQYF. The DNA of the CDR3 is TGCGCCAGCAGCCCTAACGGACTAGCGAGGAGCTCCTACGAGCAGTACTTC.

This clone was found once. V and J are TRBV21-1 and TRBJ2-6; the table's D call, TRBD1, has no DNA check behind it. TRBV21-1 is a recognized pseudogene. The CDR3 is made up of 19 amino acids. The CDR3 is CASSIEGTNWVTGANVLTF. The CDR3 DNA reads as TGTGCCAGCAGCATAGAAGGGACAAATTGGGTGACTGGGGCCAACGTCCTGACTTTC.

The V call is TRBV5-1, the J call TRBJ2-3, with D perhaps TRBD1 (6 bases). The V end was cut by 4 bases, the J end by 4 bases, with 10 bases between. Germline CDR1 reads SGHRS; CDR2 reads YFSETQ. This CDR3 region has 13 residues. This CDR3 is CASSGGQPDTQYF. CDR3 sequence (DNA): TGCGCCAGCAGCGGTGGACAGCCAGATACGCAGTATTTT.

The chain links TRBV2 to TRBJ2-6; 7 bases fit TRBD1. The CDR3 covers 14 residues. Looked up from germline, CDR1 is SNHLY and CDR2 is FYNNEI. Unmatched junction bases numbered 4, after V lost 9 bases and J lost 2 bases. The chain's CDR3 is CARLQGTGANVLTF. In nucleotides, the CDR3 is TGTGCCAGGCTACAGGGGACTGGGGCCAACGTCCTGACTTTC.

The chain carries TRBV5-1 and TRBJ2-5, with 10 bases identical to TRBD1. Looked up from germline, CDR1 is SGHRS and CDR2 is YFSETQ. The CDR3 has 17 residues. After removal of 0 bases from V and 4 bases from J, the junction contained 9 bases not matched to a gene. The CDR3 spells CASSLGLRQGAGETQYF. The CDR3 bases are TGCGCCAGCAGCTTGGGCCTACGACAGGGGGCCGGAGAGACCCAGTACTTC.

The V gene is TRBV15, the J gene TRBJ1-5, with D possibly TRBD1 on 6 matching bases. CDR3 size: 13 residues. CDR1 is LNHNV and CDR2 is YYDKDF in the germline V gene (reference sequence). V gave up 1 base and J gave up 8 bases, with 9 bases separating them. The chain's CDR3 is CATSRAQGEPQHF. CDR3 sequence (DNA): TGTGCCACCAGCAGAGCACAGGGCGAGCCCCAGCATTTT.

J is TRBJ2-5 and V is TRBV5-1; no reliable D call. Trimming took 4 bases from V and 1 from J, leaving 14 bases between them. The CDR3 has 15 amino acids. Germline V gives CDR1 SGHRS, CDR2 YFSETQ. The CDR3 DNA reads as TGCGCCAGCAGCCTCGCGGCGGTGGGCCAAGAGACCCAGTACTTC. Its protein product is CASSLAAVGQETQYF.

The genes are TRBV7-2 and TRBJ1-1, with D hard to call. This CDR3 has 15 amino acids. V was trimmed by 4 bases and J by 4 bases, leaving 16 bases between them. Looked up from germline, CDR1 is SGHTA and CDR2 is FQGNSA. CDR3 residues: CASSSTSGSGTEAFF. CDR3 DNA sequence: TGTGCCAGCAGCTCCACGTCGGGGAGCGGCACTGAAGCTTTCTTT.

The chain recombines TRBV29-1 with TRBJ2-1; perhaps TRBD1 as D (6 bases). CDR1 and CDR2 from the germline V gene are SQVTM and ANQGSEA. V was shortened by 6 bases and J by 4 bases, with 28 bases between the two germline ends. This CDR3 spans 18 amino acids. CDR3 nucleotide sequence: TGCAGCGTCCCCGGACAGTCTTTAAGGAGGTCTTTATACAATGAGCAGTTCTTC. Protein product: CSVPGQSLRRSLYNEQFF.

The chain recombines TRBV13 with TRBJ1-5; D might be TRBD1 (6 bases). Germline CDR1 and CDR2: PRHDT and FYEKMQ (reference sequence). The CDR3 covers 14 residues. Trimming stripped 2 bases from V and 2 bases from J, with 7 bases between. The CDR3: CASSLRQGNQPQHF. The DNA of the CDR3 is TGTGCCAGCAGCTTACGACAGGGCAATCAGCCCCAGCATTTT.

The chain employs TRBV4-3 and TRBJ2-7, with D perhaps matching TRBD2 (6 bases). The germline gives CDR1 LGHNA, CDR2 YSLEER. This CDR3 has 16 residues. The V and J ends lost 0 bases and 4 bases respectively, with 16 bases between them. Here the CDR3 reads CASSQDYSSGVYEQYF. The CDR3 DNA is TGCGCCAGCAGCCAAGATTACTCGTCGGGGGTTTACGAGCAGTACTTC.

This sequence joins TRBV4-1 and TRBJ1-2; tentatively, D is TRBD1 (5 bases). CDR1 MGHRA and CDR2 YSYEKL come from the germline V gene. Trimming shortened V by 0 bases and J by 4 bases, and 12 bases separated the two germline ends. The CDR3 covers 15 residues. The CDR3 sequence: CASSQDGWTPYGYTF. CDR3 bases: TGCGCCAGCAGCCAAGATGGTTGGACACCCTATGGCTACACCTTC.

The chain employs TRBV6-5 and TRBJ1-4, with TRBD1 matching over 9 bases. Germline-derived CDR1 and CDR2 are MNHEY and SVGAGI. V was clipped by 4 bases and J by 7 bases; unmatched bases: 4. CDR3 length: 14 residues. Here the CDR3 DNA reads TGTGCCAGCAGTTTACAGGGGGCTGGTGAAAAACTGTTTTTT. Translation: CASSLQGAGEKLFF.

This clone was picked up one time. The chain recombines TRBV10-3 with TRBJ2-1, with 10 bases aligning to TRBD2. Looked up from germline, CDR1 is ENHRY and CDR2 is SYGVKD. The length of the CDR3 is 18 residues. Losses at the gene ends were 6 bases for V and 0 bases for J; bases not matched to a gene: 11. Here the CDR3 reads CAISPLASGGRSYNEQFF. CDR3 sequence (DNA): TGTGCCATCAGCCCGCTGGCTAGCGGGGGCCGCTCCTACAATGAGCAGTTCTTC.